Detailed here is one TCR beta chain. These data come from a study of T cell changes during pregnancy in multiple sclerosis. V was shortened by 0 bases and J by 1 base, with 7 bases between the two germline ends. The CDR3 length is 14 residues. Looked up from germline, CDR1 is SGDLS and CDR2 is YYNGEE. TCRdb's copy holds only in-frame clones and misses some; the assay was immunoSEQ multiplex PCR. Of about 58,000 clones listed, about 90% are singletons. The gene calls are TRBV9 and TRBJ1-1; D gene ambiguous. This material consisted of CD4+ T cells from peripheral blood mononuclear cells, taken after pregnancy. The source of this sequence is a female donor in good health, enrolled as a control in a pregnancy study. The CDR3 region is CASSVELANTEAFF. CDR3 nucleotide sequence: TGTGCCAGCAGCGTAGAGCTAGCGAACACTGAAGCTTTCTTT.